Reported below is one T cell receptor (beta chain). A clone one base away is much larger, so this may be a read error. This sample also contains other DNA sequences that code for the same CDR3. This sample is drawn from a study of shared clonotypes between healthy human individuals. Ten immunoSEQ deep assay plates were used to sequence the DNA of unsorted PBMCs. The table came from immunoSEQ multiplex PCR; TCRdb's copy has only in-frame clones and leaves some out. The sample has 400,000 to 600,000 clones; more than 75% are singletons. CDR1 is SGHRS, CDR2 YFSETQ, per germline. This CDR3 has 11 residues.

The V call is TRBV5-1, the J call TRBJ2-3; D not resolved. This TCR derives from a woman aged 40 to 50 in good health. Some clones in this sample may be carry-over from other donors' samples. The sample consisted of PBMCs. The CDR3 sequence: CASSFRDTQYF. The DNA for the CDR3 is TGTGCCAGCAGCTTTAGAGATACGCAGTATTTT.